This record concerns one T cell receptor (beta chain) sequence. This specimen belongs to a study of T cell changes during pregnancy in multiple sclerosis. Per germline, CDR1 SGHVS and CDR2 FNYEAQ. The CDR3 has 14 amino acids. V gave up 2 bases and J gave up 2 bases, with 9 bases separating them. Produced via immunoSEQ multiplex PCR; TCRdb's table is partial and in-frame only. The table records some 29,000 clones, over 75% of them present only once. Sequences were derived from CD8+ T cells from peripheral blood mononuclear cells, sampled after pregnancy. The receptor's source is a female donor with multiple sclerosis, enrolled in a pregnancy study. V and J are TRBV7-6 and TRBJ1-1, with no clear D. The CDR3 loop is CASSLNSPNTEAFF. As DNA, the CDR3 is TGTGCCAGCAGCTTAAACAGCCCTAACACTGAAGCTTTCTTT. Drawing the rest from reference TRBV7-6 and TRBJ1-1, the complete variable domain is GAGVSQSPRYKVTKRGQDVALRCDPISGHVSLYWYRQALGQGPEFLTYFNYEAQQDKSGLPNDRFSAERPEGSISTLTIQRTEQRDSAMYRCASSLNSPNTEAFFGQGTRLTVV.